This T cell receptor beta chain was obtained from a study of blood T cell repertoires in COVID-19. The repertoire was sequenced with immunoSEQ multiplex PCR; TCRdb's copy has only in-frame clones and lacks some. Of roughly 100,000 clones listed, approximately 85% are singletons. The specimen was peripheral blood. This TCR was recovered from a man aged 55-75 years with acute or convalescent COVID-19.

For the CDR3, the DNA is TGTGCCAGCTCATTACCCGGGAAGGGAGAAAAACTGTTTTTT. Translating it yields CASSLPGKGEKLFF. This chain uses TRBV18 with TRBJ1-4, with D unclear. The CDR3 consists of 14 residues. V was pared by 5 bases and J by 8 bases, with 15 bases between. Germline CDR1 and CDR2: KGHSH and LQKENI.